This TCR beta chain was sequenced in a study of blood T cell repertoires in COVID-19. Study processing details: Nucleated cell number was recorded as an estimate derived from reference gene primer amplification. Clones were sequenced by immunoSEQ multiplex PCR, and TCRdb holds only the in-frame ones, with some missing. That table furnishes V, J and clone size, whereas the DNA furnished D and trimming. The table has hundreds of thousands of clones, around 89% seen once. This CDR3 is 15 amino acids long. The V gene lost 7 bases and the J gene lost 1 base, with 14 bases spanning the gap. Germline assignment: CDR1 SGHTA and CDR2 FQGTGA.

The chain combines TRBV7-3 with TRBJ1-3, with D tentatively TRBD1 (5 bases). The TCR comes from a woman in her twenties or thirties who had recovered from COVID-19. Sequenced: peripheral blood. In nucleotides, the CDR3 is TGTGCCAGCACCGACAGTACCGGTTCTGGAAACACCATATATTTT. Its translation is CASTDSTGSGNTIYF. Combining the CDR3 with reference TRBV7-3 and TRBJ1-3 gives the whole variable domain GAGVSQTPSNKVTEKGKYVELRCDPISGHTALYWYRQSLGQGPEFLIYFQGTGAADDSGLPNDRFFAVRPEGSVSTLKIQRTERGDSAVYLCASTDSTGSGNTIYFGEGSWLTVV.